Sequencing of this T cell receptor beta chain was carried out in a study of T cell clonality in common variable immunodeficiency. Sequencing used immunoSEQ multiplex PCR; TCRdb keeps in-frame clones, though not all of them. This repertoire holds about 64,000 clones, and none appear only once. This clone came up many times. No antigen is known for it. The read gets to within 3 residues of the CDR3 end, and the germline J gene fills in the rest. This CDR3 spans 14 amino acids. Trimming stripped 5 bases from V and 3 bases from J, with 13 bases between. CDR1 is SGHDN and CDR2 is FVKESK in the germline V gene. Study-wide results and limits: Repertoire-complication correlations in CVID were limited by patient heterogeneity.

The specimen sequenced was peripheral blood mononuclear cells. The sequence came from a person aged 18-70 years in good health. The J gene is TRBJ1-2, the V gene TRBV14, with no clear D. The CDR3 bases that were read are TGTGCCAGCAGCGACCGGGGTACCTACTATGGC. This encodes CASSDRGTYYG. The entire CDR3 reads CASSDRGTYYGYTF.